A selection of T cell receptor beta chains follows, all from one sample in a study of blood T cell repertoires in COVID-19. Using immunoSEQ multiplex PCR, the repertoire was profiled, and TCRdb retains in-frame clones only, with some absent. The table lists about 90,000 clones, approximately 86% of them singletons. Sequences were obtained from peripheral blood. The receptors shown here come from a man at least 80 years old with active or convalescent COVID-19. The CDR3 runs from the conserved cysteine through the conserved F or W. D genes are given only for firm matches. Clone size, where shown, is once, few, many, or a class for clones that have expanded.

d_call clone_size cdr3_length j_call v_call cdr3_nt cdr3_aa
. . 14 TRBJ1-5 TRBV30 TGTGCCTGGAGTGTAAGTCAGGGCGGACAGCCCCAGCATTTT CAWSVSQGGQPQHF
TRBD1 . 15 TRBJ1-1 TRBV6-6 TGTGCCAGCAGTCCATCTCGACAGGGCCACACTGAAGCTTTCTTT CASSPSRQGHTEAFF
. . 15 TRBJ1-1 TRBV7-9 TGTGCCAGCAGCTTAGTGCCCATTGGGAGAACTGAAGCTTTCTTT CASSLVPIGRTEAFF
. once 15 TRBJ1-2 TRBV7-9 TGTGCCAGCAGCTTTACAGGAGGGAGCGGCTATGGCTACACCTTC CASSFTGGSGYGYTF
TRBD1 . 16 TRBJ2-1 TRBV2 TGTGCCAGCAAACCGGACAGGCTGATTACCTACAATGAGCAGTTCTTC CASKPDRLITYNEQFF
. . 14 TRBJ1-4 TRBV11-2 TGTGCCAGCAGCTACAATTACAGGGATGAAAAACTGTTTTTT CASSYNYRDEKLFF
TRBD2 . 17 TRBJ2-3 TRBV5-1 TGCGCCAGCAGCTTGGAGCTAGCGGGAGCAGAGTCAGATACGCAGTATTTT CASSLELAGAESDTQYF
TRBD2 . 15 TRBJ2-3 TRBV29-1 TGCAGCGTTGAAGCCCCAGCGGGAGGAGTCGATACGCAGTATTTT CSVEAPAGGVDTQYF
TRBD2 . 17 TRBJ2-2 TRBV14 TGTGCCAGCAGCCAGGATAGCGGGACGTTTAACACCGGGGAGCTGTTTTTT CASSQDSGTFNTGELFF
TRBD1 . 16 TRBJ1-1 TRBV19 TGTGCCAGTAGTTCGTCGACAGGGGGCATGAACACTGAAGCTTTCTTT CASSSSTGGMNTEAFF
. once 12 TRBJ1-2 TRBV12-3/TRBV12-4 TGTGCCAGCAGCCAGGAGGGCTATGGCTACACCTTC CASSQEGYGYTF
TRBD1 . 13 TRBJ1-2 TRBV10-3 TGTGCCATCAGTGGCCAGGGGGGCTATGGCTACACCTTC CAISGQGGYGYTF
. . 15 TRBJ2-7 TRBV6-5 TGTGCCAGCAGTTACTCTGTTCGGGGGTCCTACGAGCAGTACTTC CASSYSVRGSYEQYF
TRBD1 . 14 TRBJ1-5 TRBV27 TGTGCCAGCAGTTTAGGACAGGGGCGACAGCCCCAGCATTTT CASSLGQGRQPQHF
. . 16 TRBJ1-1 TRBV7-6 TGTGCCAGCAGCTTACAGGGGAGCACGGTGAACACTGAAGCTTTCTTT CASSLQGSTVNTEAFF
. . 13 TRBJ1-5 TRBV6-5 TGTGCCAGCAGTCTATTGCCCCGACAGCCCCAGCATTTT CASSLLPRQPQHF
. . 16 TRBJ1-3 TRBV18 TGTGCCAGCTCACCACCTAGAACAGGGAGTGGAAACACCATATATTTT CASSPPRTGSGNTIYF
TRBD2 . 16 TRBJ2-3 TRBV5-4 TGTGCCAGCAGCTTGGTAGGACTAGCGGGAGCAGATACGCAGTATTTT CASSLVGLAGADTQYF
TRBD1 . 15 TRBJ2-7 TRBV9 TGTGCCAGCAGCGTAGAGGGGGCTTGGGCTACGAAGCAGTACTTC CASSVEGAWATKQYF
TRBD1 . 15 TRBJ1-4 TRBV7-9 TGTGCCAGCAGCCCTGGGGGACAGCCTAATGAAAAACTGTTTTTT CASSPGGQPNEKLFF
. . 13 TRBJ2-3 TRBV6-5 TGTGCCAGCAGTTACTCGACTGGTTTTACGCAGTATTTT CASSYSTGFTQYF
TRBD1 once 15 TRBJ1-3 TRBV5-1 TGCGCCAGCAGCTCAACAGGGGTTTCTGGAAACACCATATATTTT CASSSTGVSGNTIYF
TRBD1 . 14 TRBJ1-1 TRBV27 TGTGCCAGCAGTTACAGGGACAGGGCGACTGAAGCTTTCTTT CASSYRDRATEAFF
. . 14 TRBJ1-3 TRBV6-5 TGTGCCAGCAGCAACGCAGGGTTCGGAAACACCATATATTTT CASSNAGFGNTIYF
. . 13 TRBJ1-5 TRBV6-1 TGTGCCAGCAGTGAACAGTACAATCAGCCCCAGCATTTT CASSEQYNQPQHF
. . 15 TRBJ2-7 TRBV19 TGTGCCAGTAGCCCGCAAGGGGGTTTCGGGAACGAGCAGTACTTC CASSPQGGFGNEQYF
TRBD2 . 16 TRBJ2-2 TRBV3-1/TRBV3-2 TGTGCCAGCAGTCGGGGACTAGCGGTGAACACCGGGGAGCTGTTTTTT CASSRGLAVNTGELFF
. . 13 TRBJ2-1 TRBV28 TGTGCCAGCAGTTTACCAGGGTTAAATGAGCAGTTCTTC CASSLPGLNEQFF
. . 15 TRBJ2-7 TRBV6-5 TGTGCCAGCAGTTACTCGTCCGGGTGGGAGGTCGAGCAGTACTTC CASSYSSGWEVEQYF
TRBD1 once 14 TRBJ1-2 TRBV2 TGTGCCAGCAGTCAGGGGGCAAATAACTATGGCTACACCTTC CASSQGANNYGYTF
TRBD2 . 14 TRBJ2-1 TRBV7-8 TGTGCCAGCAGCATGGGACTAGCGGGGAATGAGCAGTTCTTC CASSMGLAGNEQFF
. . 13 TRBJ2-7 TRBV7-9 TGTGCCAGCAGCTTCGCGGGGTCCTACGAGCAGTACTTC CASSFAGSYEQYF
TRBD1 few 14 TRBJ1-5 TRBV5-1 TGCGCCAGCAGCGAAGGGACAGAGAATCAGCCCCAGCATTTT CASSEGTENQPQHF
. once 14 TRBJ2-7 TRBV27 TGTGCCAGCAAGGAACGGGGAAGCTCCTACGAGCAGTACTTC CASKERGSSYEQYF
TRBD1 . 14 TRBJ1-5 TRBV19 TGTGCCAGTAGTTTCCAACAGGGGAATCAGCCCCAGCATTTT CASSFQQGNQPQHF
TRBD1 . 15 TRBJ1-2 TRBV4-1 TGCGCCAGCAGCCAAGGTCCAGGGGGTATTTATGGCTACACCTTC CASSQGPGGIYGYTF
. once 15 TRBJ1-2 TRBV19 TGTGCCAGTAGTACTTTACAGGGCCCCATTTATGGCTACACCTTC CASSTLQGPIYGYTF
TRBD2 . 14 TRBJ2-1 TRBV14 TGTGCCAGCAGCCGCCGGGGGGGCTACAATGAGCAGTTCTTC CASSRRGGYNEQFF
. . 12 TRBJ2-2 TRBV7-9 TGTGCCAGCCGACTAGAGGTCGGGGAGCTGTTTTTT CASRLEVGELFF
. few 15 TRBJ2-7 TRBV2 TGTGCCAGCAGGAAAGGACTAATCGCCTCCTACGAGCAGTACTTC CASRKGLIASYEQYF
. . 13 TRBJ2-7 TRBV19 TGTGCCAGTAGTAGCCCTGGTCGGGGCGAGCAGTACTTC CASSSPGRGEQYF